This T cell receptor (beta chain) was sequenced in a study of graft-versus-host responses after intestinal transplantation. This CDR3 has 14 residues. Germline V gene sequence: CDR1 ENHRY, CDR2 SYGVKD. With 6 bases clipped from V and 5 bases from J, the junction kept 8 bases outside the gene matches. Clones were read by immunoSEQ multiplex PCR, and TCRdb kept only the in-frame ones, dropping some. The repertoire has under 45,000 clones, roughly 93% of them found once; the top ten carry 3.6%. The V and J genes are TRBV10-3 and TRBJ2-7; 9 bases map to TRBD1. The material sequenced was PBMCs, taken 700 to 850 days after intestinal transplantation. The clonotype originates from a human patient who received an intestinal transplant, so some T cells may come from the graft donor. CDR3 in amino acids: CAIRKTGGRDEQYF. For the CDR3, the DNA is TGTGCCATCAGAAAGACAGGGGGGAGAGACGAGCAGTACTTC.